A selection of T cell receptor beta chains follows, all from one sample in a study of early T cells in non-severe SARS-CoV-2 infection. TCRdb re-derived calls from the 5' RACE reads in MiXCR, one entry per CDR3 protein. The sample yields tens of thousands of distinct CDR3 sequences, roughly 10% seen once. Sequences were derived from whole blood, sampled at baseline. The receptors shown here come from an adult who was a healthcare worker with PCR-confirmed SARS-CoV-2 infection or an uninfected control (not recorded which). Both conserved end residues are part of each CDR3. The D gene is left open where the match is weak. Rows give clone size only sometimes, using once, few, many, or a class for an expanded clone.

V,size,J,D,CDR3,DNA
TRBV28,.,TRBJ1-1,.,CVSSLLEDTEAFF,TGTGTCAGCAGTTTACTTGAAGACACTGAAGCTTTCTTT
TRBV6-1,many,TRBJ1-4,.,CASRSSDGKLFF,TGTGCCAGCAGGAGTTCAGACGGGAAACTGTTTTTT
TRBV28,few,TRBJ2-5,.,CASRITGETQYF,TGTGCCAGCAGGATTACAGGGGAGACCCAGTACTTC
TRBV10-3,few,TRBJ2-5,TRBD1,CAISSTGDETQYF,TGTGCCATCAGTAGTACAGGGGATGAGACCCAGTACTTC
TRBV30,few,TRBJ1-1,.,CAWSVHLMNTEAFF,TGTGCCTGGAGTGTACACCTAATGAACACTGAAGCTTTCTTT
TRBV19,few,TRBJ2-2,TRBD2,CASSMGLAGSRGELFF,TGTGCCAGCAGTATGGGACTAGCGGGGTCCCGCGGGGAGCTGTTTTTT
TRBV11-3,.,TRBJ2-1,.,CASSPLGTLYNEQFF,TGTGCCAGCAGCCCTCTCGGGACCTTGTACAATGAGCAGTTCTTC
TRBV6-5,few,TRBJ2-5,TRBD1,CASSYPGAGGLQETQYF,TGTGCCAGCAGTTACCCCGGTGCAGGGGGCCTTCAAGAGACCCAGTACTTC
TRBV5-1,.,TRBJ1-1,.,CASSLVLPPGTEAFF,TGCGCCAGCAGCTTGGTACTGCCTCCGGGCACTGAAGCTTTCTTT
TRBV6-6,.,TRBJ2-1,TRBD1,CASSAGTGRNEQFF,TGTGCCAGCAGCGCCGGGACAGGGCGGAATGAGCAGTTCTTC
TRBV29-1,few,TRBJ2-6,TRBD1,CSVGDRGRGANVLTF,TGCAGCGTTGGGGACAGGGGGCGCGGGGCCAACGTCCTGACTTTC
TRBV5-1,few,TRBJ2-1,TRBD2,CASSLGTGLAGNEQFF,TGCGCCAGCAGCTTGGGAACGGGACTAGCGGGGAATGAGCAGTTCTTC
TRBV24-1,few,TRBJ2-7,TRBD1,CATSDPLPGTGGPISYEQYF,TGTGCCACCAGTGACCCCCTTCCCGGGACAGGCGGCCCAATCTCCTACGAGCAGTACTTC
TRBV20-1,few,TRBJ2-3,.,CSARVEGTRDTQYF,TGCAGTGCTAGAGTTGAGGGAACTCGAGATACGCAGTATTTT
TRBV4-3,few,TRBJ2-5,.,CASSQALQGGAQETQYF,TGCGCCAGCAGCCAAGCACTCCAGGGGGGAGCACAAGAGACCCAGTACTTC
TRBV6-2/TRBV6-3,few,TRBJ2-7,.,CASSYLGVEQYF,TGTGCCAGCAGTTACCTCGGAGTCGAGCAGTACTTC
TRBV5-4,few,TRBJ1-1,.,CASSRGQGPVGHTEAFF,TGTGCCAGCAGCCGGGGTCAGGGGCCAGTAGGCCACACTGAAGCTTTCTTT
TRBV29-1,few,TRBJ2-7,.,CSVQGGSYEQYF,TGCAGCGTCCAGGGGGGGTCCTACGAGCAGTACTTC
TRBV29-1,many,TRBJ1-4,TRBD1,CSVGQGLNEKLFF,TGCAGCGTTGGACAGGGCCTAAATGAAAAACTGTTTTTT